The present T cell receptor beta chain was sequenced within a study of T cell responses to AZD1222 COVID-19 vaccine. Profiled with immunoSEQ multiplex PCR; TCRdb holds only in-frame clones, not every one. The top ten hold about 1.5% of the sample, which has around 190,000 clones, roughly 94% seen once. Germline V gene lookup returns CDR1 SQVTM and CDR2 ANQGSEA. The CDR3 is 12 amino acids. V lost 4 bases and J lost 2, with 9 bases in between. The study's findings and limits: The span of vaccine-associated CD4 TCRs extended across spike, with dominance at 160-218 and 743-854. Variant regions that are unmutated are reportedly the target of nearly half of spike-specific TCRs. Among the donors, most were white British and more were female, and clonal diversity was possibly underestimated.

Note on this clone: Its target is not known.

Second doses at about 4 or about 12 weeks were pooled. The chain uses TRBV29-1 and TRBJ2-7; D is perhaps TRBD2 (5 bases). Material: peripheral blood, obtained 28 days after the second AZD1222 dose. This TCR was sampled from an adult who received the AZD1222 COVID-19 vaccine. Here the CDR3 reads CSVGGNTYEQYF. The CDR3 DNA reads TGCAGCGTTGGAGGGAACACCTACGAGCAGTACTTC.